The 18 T cell receptor beta chains presented below share a single source sample, sequenced in a study of cytomegalovirus exposure and HLA in healthy donors. The PCR made use of 60 Vbeta and 13 Jbeta primers. TCRdb keeps only in-frame clones here, not all; method: immunoSEQ multiplex PCR. The table records around 150,000 clones, 60% to 80% of them present only once. The sample consisted of PBMCs. All receptors derive from a woman aged 25 to 45 in good health and CMV-seronegative.

The chain has TRBV25-1 and TRBJ2-2; D is ambiguous. The ends were cut back, 4 bases at V and 1 base at J, with 7 bases in the middle. Looked up from germline, CDR1 is MGHDK and CDR2 is SYGVNS. This CDR3 region has 14 residues. CDR3 in amino acids: CASSGEQNTGELFF. Written as DNA, the CDR3 is TGTGCCAGCAGTGGTGAACAGAACACCGGGGAGCTGTTTTTT.

The rearrangement links TRBV15 to TRBJ2-3, with a tentative D call TRBD2 (6 bases). The CDR3 runs 14 residues. The germline CDR1 and CDR2 sequences are LNHNV and YYDKDF (reference sequence). V was cut by 5 bases and J by 5 bases, with 14 bases left in between. The CDR3 DNA follows: TGTGCCACCAGCCTGGACGGCGGGAAAGATACGCAGTATTTT. Translating gives CATSLDGGKDTQYF.

This chain's CDR3 is CASSQSDRISYEQYF. The CDR3 DNA is TGCGCCAGCAGCCAATCGGACAGAATCTCCTACGAGCAGTACTTC. V and J are TRBV4-1 and TRBJ2-7; TRBD1 might be the D (6 bases). The V gene lost 2 bases and the J gene lost 0 bases, with 11 bases spanning the gap. The CDR3 contains 15 residues. Germline-derived CDR1 and CDR2 are MGHRA and YSYEKL.

The rearrangement joins TRBV28 to TRBJ2-2; D call uncertain. V dropped 5 bases and J dropped 6 bases, with 7 bases sitting between them. Germline CDR1 and CDR2: MDHEN and SYDVKM. The CDR3 spans 12 residues. CDR3 loop: CASSPLAGELFF. For the CDR3, the DNA is TGTGCCAGCAGTCCCCTAGCCGGGGAGCTGTTTTTT.

The V call is TRBV28, the J call TRBJ1-1; 11 nucleotides align to TRBD1. Germline V gene data show CDR1 as MDHEN and CDR2 as SYDVKM. This CDR3 has 15 residues. With V trimmed by 4 bases and J by 5 bases, 6 bases remained unmatched. The CDR3 sequence: CASSSSGTGGTEAFF. CDR3 coding DNA: TGTGCCAGCAGTTCGTCCGGGACAGGGGGGACTGAAGCTTTCTTT.

This clone was detected a few times. CDR3 in DNA: TGTGCCAGCAGCCGGGCCGGGGGATACGGGACGAGCAATCAGCCCCAGCATTTT. Translation: CASSRAGGYGTSNQPQHF. The V and J genes are TRBV5-5 and TRBJ1-5, with D perhaps TRBD1 (5 bases). The V gene's germline CDR1 is SGHKS and CDR2 YYEKEE (reference sequence). Trimming took off 4 bases at V and 1 base at J, with 21 bases between the two ends. CDR3 length: 18 amino acids.

The count of this clone is one. The rearrangement uses TRBV5-1 and TRBJ2-1; 7 bases are shared with TRBD2. CDR3 length equals 14 residues. J was trimmed by 1 base and V by 6 bases; bases with no gene match: 4. Germline CDR1 reads SGHRS; CDR2 reads YFSETQ. The CDR3 spells CASTWGGSYNEQFF. The CDR3 bases are TGCGCCAGCACCTGGGGGGGTTCCTACAATGAGCAGTTCTTC.

The J gene is TRBJ2-3, the V gene TRBV6-4; 7 bases are shared with TRBD1. The germline V gene encodes CDR1 MRHNA and CDR2 SNTAGT. There are 15 residues in the CDR3. V lost 6 bases, J lost 2 bases, and 8 bases stayed unmatched. The CDR3 sequence is CASSEGQAHTDTQYF. The DNA of the CDR3 is TGTGCCAGCAGCGAAGGACAGGCACACACAGATACGCAGTATTTT.

The gene calls are TRBV9 and TRBJ2-2; 11 positions match TRBD2. From germline, CDR1 is SGDLS and CDR2 YYNGEE. V lost 3 bases, J lost 8 bases, and 9 bases stayed unmatched. The CDR3 extends over 16 amino acids. The CDR3 nucleotides are TGTGCCAGCAGCGCCTTAGCGGGGGGGACCCCAGGGGAGCTGTTTTTT. This codes for CASSALAGGTPGELFF.

The V call is TRBV4-2, the J call TRBJ2-1; 9 positions match TRBD2. V lost 0 bases, J lost 12 bases, and 0 bases stayed unmatched. The CDR3 has 12 amino acids. Germline loops: CDR1 LGHNA, CDR2 YNFKEQ. The CDR3 DNA reads as TGTGCCAGCAGCCAAGATAGCGGGGGGCAGTTCTTC. Translating it yields CASSQDSGGQFF.

The rearrangement links TRBV5-4 to TRBJ1-2, with 7 bases that match TRBD1. The germline V gene encodes CDR1 SGHNT and CDR2 YYREEE (reference sequence). V trimming: 5 bases; J trimming: 2 bases; junction bases outside the gene matches: 3. CDR3 length: 13 amino acids. CDR3 nucleotide sequence: TGTGCCAGCAGTATGACAGGGAACTATGGCTACACCTTC. Amino acid sequence: CASSMTGNYGYTF.

V is TRBV19 and J is TRBJ1-1, with a tentative D call TRBD1 (6 bases). With 6 bases removed from V and 1 base from J, the gap between germline ends came to 9 bases. The CDR3 is 13 residues long. CDR1 and CDR2 from the germline V gene are LNHDA and SQIVND (reference sequence). CDR3 sequence (DNA): TGTGCCAGTAGGGACAGCCGGAACACTGAAGCTTTCTTT. The encoded protein is CASRDSRNTEAFF.

V gene TRBV4-1 combines with J gene TRBJ2-7; D not resolved. The CDR3 is made up of 14 amino acids. The V end was cut by 4 bases, the J end by 0 bases, with 10 bases between. The germline gives CDR1 MGHRA, CDR2 YSYEKL. This chain's CDR3 is CASSPRGVSYEQYF. CDR3 DNA sequence: TGCGCCAGCAGCCCTAGAGGAGTCTCCTACGAGCAGTACTTC.

On this clone itself: The sample contains more than one DNA sequence encoding this CDR3. This chain uses TRBV15 with TRBJ1-2; TRBD1 matches at 10 bases. Germline V gives CDR1 LNHNV, CDR2 YYDKDF (reference sequence). Unmatched junction bases numbered 2, after V lost 2 bases and J lost 5 bases. The CDR3 loop spans 14 amino acids. For the CDR3, the DNA is TGTGCCACCAGCAGACCGGGACAGGGGTATGGCTACACCTTC. Translation: CATSRPGQGYGYTF.

This chain connects TRBV6-1 to TRBJ2-5; TRBD2 aligns across 7 bases. The germline V gene has CDR1 MNHNS and CDR2 SASEGT. V was clipped by 2 bases and J by 2 bases; unmatched bases: 5. CDR3 length: 15 residues. This chain's CDR3 is CASSELAGDQETQYF. In DNA form, the CDR3 reads TGTGCCAGCAGTGAACTGGCGGGGGATCAAGAGACCCAGTACTTC.

V usage is TRBV9 and J usage is TRBJ2-1; no clear D. The length of the CDR3 is 14 residues. V was shortened by 0 bases and J by 3 bases, with 7 bases between the two germline ends. The germline gives CDR1 SGDLS, CDR2 YYNGEE. The CDR3 region is CASSVESFYNEQFF. The CDR3 region has the DNA TGTGCCAGCAGCGTAGAGAGCTTCTACAATGAGCAGTTCTTC. The whole variable domain, remainder taken from reference TRBV9 and TRBJ2-1, is DSGVTQTPKHLITATGQRVTLRCSPRSGDLSVYWYQQSLDQGLQFLIQYYNGEERAKGNILERFSAQQFPDLHSELNLSSLELGDSALYFCASSVESFYNEQFFGPGTRLTVL.

The V and J genes are TRBV7-2 and TRBJ1-6; TRBD1 aligns across 8 bases. Germline CDR1 and CDR2: SGHTA and FQGNSA. After removal of 3 bases from V and 5 bases from J, the junction contained 6 bases not matched to a gene. CDR3 length: 16 residues. The CDR3: CASSFWTGQNNSPLHF. The CDR3, as DNA: TGTGCCAGCAGCTTCTGGACAGGGCAAAATAATTCACCCCTCCACTTT.

This clone came up a few times. The chain is built from TRBV6-6 and TRBJ2-7; 9 nucleotides align to TRBD2. The V gene's germline CDR1 is MNHNY and CDR2 SVGAGI (reference sequence). After removal of 2 bases from V and 4 bases from J, the junction contained 6 bases not matched to a gene. The CDR3 has 15 residues. This chain's CDR3 is CASSYAQRGAYEQYF. Written as DNA, the CDR3 is TGTGCCAGCAGTTACGCCCAGCGGGGGGCTTACGAGCAGTACTTC.